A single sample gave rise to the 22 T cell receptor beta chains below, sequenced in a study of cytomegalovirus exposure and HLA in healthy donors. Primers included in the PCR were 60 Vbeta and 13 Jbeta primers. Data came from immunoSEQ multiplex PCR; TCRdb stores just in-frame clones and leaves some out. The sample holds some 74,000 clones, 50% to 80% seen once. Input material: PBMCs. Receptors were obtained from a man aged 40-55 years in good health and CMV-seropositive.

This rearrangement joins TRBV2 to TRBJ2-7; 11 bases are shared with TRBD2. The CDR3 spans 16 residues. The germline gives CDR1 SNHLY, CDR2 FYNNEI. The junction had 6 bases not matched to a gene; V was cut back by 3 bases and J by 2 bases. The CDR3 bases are TGTGCCAGCAGTGATCCTAGCGGGGGGACCACCTACGAGCAGTACTTC. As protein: CASSDPSGGTTYEQYF.

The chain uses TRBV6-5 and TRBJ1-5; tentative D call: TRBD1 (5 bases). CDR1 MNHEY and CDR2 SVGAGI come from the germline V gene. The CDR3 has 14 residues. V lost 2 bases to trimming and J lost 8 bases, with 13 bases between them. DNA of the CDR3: TGTGCCAGCAGTTACGCCCCCGGGGGTGAGCCCCAGCATTTT. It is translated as CASSYAPGGEPQHF.

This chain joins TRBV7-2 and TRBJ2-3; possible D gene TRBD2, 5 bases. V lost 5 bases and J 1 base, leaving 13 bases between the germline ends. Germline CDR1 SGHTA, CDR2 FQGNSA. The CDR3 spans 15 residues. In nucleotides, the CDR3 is TGTGCCAGCAGCAGCGGTACCATTGGCACAGATACGCAGTATTTT. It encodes CASSSGTIGTDTQYF. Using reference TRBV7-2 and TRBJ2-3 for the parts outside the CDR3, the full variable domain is GAGVSQSPSNKVTEKGKDVELRCDPISGHTALYWYRQSLGQGLEFLIYFQGNSAPDKSGLPSDRFSAERTGGSVSTLTIQRTQQEDSAVYLCASSSGTIGTDTQYFGPGTRLTVL.

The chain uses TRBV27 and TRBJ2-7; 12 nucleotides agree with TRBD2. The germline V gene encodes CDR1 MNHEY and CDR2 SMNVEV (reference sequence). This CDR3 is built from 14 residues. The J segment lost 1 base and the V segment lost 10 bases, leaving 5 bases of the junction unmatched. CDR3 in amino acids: CATRGLAGSYEQYF. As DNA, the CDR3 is TGTGCCACTCGGGGACTAGCGGGTTCCTACGAGCAGTACTTC.

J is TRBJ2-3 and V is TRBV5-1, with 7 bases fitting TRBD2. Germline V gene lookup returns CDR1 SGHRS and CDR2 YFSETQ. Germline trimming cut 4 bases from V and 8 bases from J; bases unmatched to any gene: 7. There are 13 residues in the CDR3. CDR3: CASSTTSQGTQYF. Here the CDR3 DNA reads TGCGCCAGCAGCACGACTAGCCAAGGTACGCAGTATTTT. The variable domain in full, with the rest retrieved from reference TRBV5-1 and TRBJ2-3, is KAGVTQTPRYLIKTRGQQVTLSCSPISGHRSVSWYQQTPGQGLQFLFEYFSETQRNKGNFPGRFSGRQFSNSRSEMNVSTLELGDSALYLCASSTTSQGTQYFGPGTRLTVL.

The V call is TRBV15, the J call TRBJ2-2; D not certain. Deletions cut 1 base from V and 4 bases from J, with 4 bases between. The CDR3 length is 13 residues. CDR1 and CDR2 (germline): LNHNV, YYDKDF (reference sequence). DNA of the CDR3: TGTGCCACCAGCAGAGCCGTCACCGGGGAGCTGTTTTTT. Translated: CATSRAVTGELFF.

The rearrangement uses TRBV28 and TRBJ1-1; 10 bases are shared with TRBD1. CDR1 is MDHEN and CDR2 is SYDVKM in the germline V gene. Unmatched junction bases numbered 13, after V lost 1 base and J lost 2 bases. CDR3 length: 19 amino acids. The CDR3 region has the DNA TGTGCCAGCAGTTTATTTCGGTCTTCCCGGACAGGGGGTAACACTGAAGCTTTCTTT. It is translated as CASSLFRSSRTGGNTEAFF. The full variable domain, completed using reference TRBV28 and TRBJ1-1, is DVKVTQSSRYLVKRTGEKVFLECVQDMDHENMFWYRQDPGLGLRLIYFSYDVKMKEKGDIPEGYSVSREKKERFSLILESASTNQTSMYLCASSLFRSSRTGGNTEAFFGQGTRLTVV.

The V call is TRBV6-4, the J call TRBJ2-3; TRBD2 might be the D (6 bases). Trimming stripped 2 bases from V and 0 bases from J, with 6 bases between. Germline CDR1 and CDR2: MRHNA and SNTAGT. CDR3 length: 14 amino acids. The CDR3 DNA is TGTGCCAGCAGTGACGGGGGGAGCACAGATACGCAGTATTTT. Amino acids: CASSDGGSTDTQYF.

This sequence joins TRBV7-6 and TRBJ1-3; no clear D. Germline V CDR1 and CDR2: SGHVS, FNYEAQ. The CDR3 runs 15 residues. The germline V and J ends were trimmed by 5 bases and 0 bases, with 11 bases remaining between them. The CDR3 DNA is TGTGCCAGCAGCCAAGTAGCGAACTCTGGAAACACCATATATTTT. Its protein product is CASSQVANSGNTIYF. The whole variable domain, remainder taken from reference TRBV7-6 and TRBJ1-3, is GAGVSQSPRYKVTKRGQDVALRCDPISGHVSLYWYRQALGQGPEFLTYFNYEAQQDKSGLPNDRFSAERPEGSISTLTIQRTEQRDSAMYRCASSQVANSGNTIYFGEGSWLTVV.

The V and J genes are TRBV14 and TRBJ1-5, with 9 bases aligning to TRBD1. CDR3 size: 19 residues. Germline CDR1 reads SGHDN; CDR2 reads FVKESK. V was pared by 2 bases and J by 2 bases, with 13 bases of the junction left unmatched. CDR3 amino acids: CASSQPRDREVYCNQPQHF. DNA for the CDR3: TGTGCCAGCAGCCAACCCCGGGACAGGGAAGTTTATTGCAATCAGCCCCAGCATTTT. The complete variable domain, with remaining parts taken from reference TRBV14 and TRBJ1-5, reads EAGVTQFPSHSVIEKGQTVTLRCDPISGHDNLYWYRRVMGKEIKFLLHFVKESKQDESGMPNNRFLAERTGGTYSTLKVQPAELEDSGVYFCASSQPRDREVYCNQPQHFGDGTRLSIL.

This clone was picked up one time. Written as DNA, the CDR3 is TGTGCCAGCAGCTTAACGGGGAACACTGAAGCTTTCTTT. Translating it yields CASSLTGNTEAFF. The V and J genes are TRBV7-6 and TRBJ1-1; D remains ambiguous. Between the trimmed V and J ends, which lost 2 bases and 1 base, there was a span of 5 bases. Per the germline V gene, CDR1 is SGHVS and CDR2 is FNYEAQ. This CDR3 spans 13 amino acids.

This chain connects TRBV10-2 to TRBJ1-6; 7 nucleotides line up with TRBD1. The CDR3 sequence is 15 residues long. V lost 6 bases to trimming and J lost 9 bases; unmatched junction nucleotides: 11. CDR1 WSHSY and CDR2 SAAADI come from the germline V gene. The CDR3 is CASRGLVTGPSPLHF. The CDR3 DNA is TGCGCCAGCAGAGGTCTTGTGACAGGGCCTTCACCCCTCCACTTT.

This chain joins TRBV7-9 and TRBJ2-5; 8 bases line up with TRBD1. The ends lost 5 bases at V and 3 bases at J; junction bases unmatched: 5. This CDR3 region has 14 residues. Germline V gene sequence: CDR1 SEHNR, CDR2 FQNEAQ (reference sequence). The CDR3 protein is CASSTTGAEETQYF. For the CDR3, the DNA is TGTGCCAGCAGCACGACAGGGGCAGAAGAGACCCAGTACTTC.

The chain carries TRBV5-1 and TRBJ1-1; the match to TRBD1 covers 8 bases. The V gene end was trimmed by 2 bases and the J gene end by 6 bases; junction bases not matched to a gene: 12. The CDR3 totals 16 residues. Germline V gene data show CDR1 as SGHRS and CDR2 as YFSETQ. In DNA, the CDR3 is TGCGCCAGCAGCTTTACAGGGGGGGGATTGGTCGCTGAAGCTTTCTTT. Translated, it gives CASSFTGGGLVAEAFF.

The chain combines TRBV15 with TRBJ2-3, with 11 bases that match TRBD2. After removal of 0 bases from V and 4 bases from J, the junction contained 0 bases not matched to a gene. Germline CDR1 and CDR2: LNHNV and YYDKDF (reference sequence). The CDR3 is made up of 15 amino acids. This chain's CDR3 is CATSRDSGGADTQYF. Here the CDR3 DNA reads TGTGCCACCAGCAGAGATAGCGGGGGGGCAGATACGCAGTATTTT. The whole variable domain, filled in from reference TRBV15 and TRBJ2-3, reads DAMVIQNPRYQVTQFGKPVTLSCSQTLNHNVMYWYQQKSSQAPKLLFHYYDKDFNNEADTPDNFQSRRPNTSFCFLDIRSPGLGDTAMYLCATSRDSGGADTQYFGPGTRLTVL.

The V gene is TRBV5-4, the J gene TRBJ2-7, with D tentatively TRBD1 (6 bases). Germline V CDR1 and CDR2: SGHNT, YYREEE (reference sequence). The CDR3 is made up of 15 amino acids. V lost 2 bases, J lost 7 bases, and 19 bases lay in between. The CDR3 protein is CASSLFLGASEEQYF. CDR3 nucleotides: TGTGCCAGCAGCTTATTTCTGGGGGCCTCGGAGGAGCAGTACTTC.

CDR3 sequence reads: CASRDWNTGELFF. In nucleotides, the CDR3 is TGTGCCAGCAGAGACTGGAACACCGGGGAGCTGTTTTTT. The chain combines TRBV7-2 with TRBJ2-2; no firm D call. The CDR3 runs 13 residues. Trimming removed 6 bases from V and 1 base from J, with 6 bases in between. The germline V gene has CDR1 SGHTA and CDR2 FQGNSA.

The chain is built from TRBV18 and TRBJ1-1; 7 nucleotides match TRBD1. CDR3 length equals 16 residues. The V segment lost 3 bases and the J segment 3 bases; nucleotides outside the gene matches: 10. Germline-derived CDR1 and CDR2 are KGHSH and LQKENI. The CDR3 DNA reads TGTGCCAGCTCACCCCCTGTTCGCAGGGGGGACACTGAAGCTTTCTTT. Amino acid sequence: CASSPPVRRGDTEAFF.

This CDR3 reads CASSLVSGARTTYEQYF. CDR3 nucleotide sequence: TGTGCCAGCAGCTTAGTGAGCGGGGCCCGAACGACCTACGAGCAGTACTTC. The gene calls are TRBV11-2 and TRBJ2-7; TRBD2 matches 7 bases. The germline gives CDR1 SGHAT, CDR2 FQNNGV. The CDR3 contains 17 residues. After removal of 1 base from V and 2 bases from J, the junction contained 11 bases not matched to a gene.

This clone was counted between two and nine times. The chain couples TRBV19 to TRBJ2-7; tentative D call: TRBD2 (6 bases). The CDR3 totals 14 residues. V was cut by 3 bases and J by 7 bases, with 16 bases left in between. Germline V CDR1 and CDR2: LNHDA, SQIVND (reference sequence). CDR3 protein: CASSITLGDLEQYF. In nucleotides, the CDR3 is TGTGCCAGTAGTATTACTCTGGGGGACTTAGAGCAGTACTTC. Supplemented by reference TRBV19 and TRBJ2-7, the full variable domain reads DGGITQSPKYLFRKEGQNVTLSCEQNLNHDAMYWYRQDPGQGLRLIYYSQIVNDFQKGDIAEGYSVSREKKESFPLTVTSAQKNPTAFYLCASSITLGDLEQYFGPGTRLTVT.

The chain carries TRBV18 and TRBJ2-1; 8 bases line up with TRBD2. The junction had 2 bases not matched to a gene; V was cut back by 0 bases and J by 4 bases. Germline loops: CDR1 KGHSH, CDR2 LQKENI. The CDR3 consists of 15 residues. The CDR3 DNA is TGTGCCAGCTCACCACCCCAGCGGGGGTACAATGAGCAGTTCTTC. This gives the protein CASSPPQRGYNEQFF.

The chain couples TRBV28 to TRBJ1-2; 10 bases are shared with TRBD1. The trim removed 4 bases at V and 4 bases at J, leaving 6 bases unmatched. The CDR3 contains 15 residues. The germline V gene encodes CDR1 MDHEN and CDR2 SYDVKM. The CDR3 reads CASSWRDRGSYGYTF. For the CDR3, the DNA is TGTGCCAGCAGTTGGAGGGACAGGGGAAGCTATGGCTACACCTTC.